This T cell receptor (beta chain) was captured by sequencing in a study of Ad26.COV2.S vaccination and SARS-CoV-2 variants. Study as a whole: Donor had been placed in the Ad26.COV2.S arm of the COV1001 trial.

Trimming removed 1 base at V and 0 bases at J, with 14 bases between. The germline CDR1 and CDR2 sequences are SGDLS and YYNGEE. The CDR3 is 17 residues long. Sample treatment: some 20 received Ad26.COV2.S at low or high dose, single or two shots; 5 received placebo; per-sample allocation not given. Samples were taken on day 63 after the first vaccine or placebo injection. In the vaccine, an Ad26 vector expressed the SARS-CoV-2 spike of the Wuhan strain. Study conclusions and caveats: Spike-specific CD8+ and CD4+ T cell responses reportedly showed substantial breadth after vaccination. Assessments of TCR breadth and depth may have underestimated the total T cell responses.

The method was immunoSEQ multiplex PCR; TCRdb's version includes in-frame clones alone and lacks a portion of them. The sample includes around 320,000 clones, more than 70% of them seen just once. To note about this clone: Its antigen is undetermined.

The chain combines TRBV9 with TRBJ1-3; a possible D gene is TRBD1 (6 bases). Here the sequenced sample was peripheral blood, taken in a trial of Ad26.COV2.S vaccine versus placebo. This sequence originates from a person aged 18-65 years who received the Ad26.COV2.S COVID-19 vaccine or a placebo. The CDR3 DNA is TGTGCCAGCAGCGTAAGTCCCACAGGGTACTCTGGAAACACCATATATTTT. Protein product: CASSVSPTGYSGNTIYF. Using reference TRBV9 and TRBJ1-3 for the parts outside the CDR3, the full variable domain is DSGVTQTPKHLITATGQRVTLRCSPRSGDLSVYWYQQSLDQGLQFLIQYYNGEERAKGNILERFSAQQFPDLHSELNLSSLELGDSALYFCASSVSPTGYSGNTIYFGEGSWLTVV.